The clone carrying this T cell receptor (beta chain) was picked up one time. These data are taken from a study of blood T cell repertoires in COVID-19. Study overall: Material from acute and convalescent COVID-19 was sourced from the United States, Italy and Spain. PBMCs, B-cell-depleted T cells, or T cells were the source of the cDNA or gDNA that made up the material.

CDR1 is SGHVS, CDR2 FNYEAQ, per germline. The CDR3 covers 15 residues. V lost 4 bases, J lost 0 bases, and 13 bases lay in between. Measured with immunoSEQ multiplex PCR; TCRdb has only the in-frame clones, and not every one. The table lists about 230,000 clones, around 80% of them singletons. The genes are TRBV7-6 and TRBJ2-7; unclear D gene. The origin of this receptor is a man aged 35 to 55 with acute or convalescent COVID-19. Material: peripheral blood. In DNA, the CDR3 is TGTGCCAGCAGCTCCGGTCAACTAAGCTCCTACGAGCAGTACTTC. The encoded protein is CASSSGQLSSYEQYF.